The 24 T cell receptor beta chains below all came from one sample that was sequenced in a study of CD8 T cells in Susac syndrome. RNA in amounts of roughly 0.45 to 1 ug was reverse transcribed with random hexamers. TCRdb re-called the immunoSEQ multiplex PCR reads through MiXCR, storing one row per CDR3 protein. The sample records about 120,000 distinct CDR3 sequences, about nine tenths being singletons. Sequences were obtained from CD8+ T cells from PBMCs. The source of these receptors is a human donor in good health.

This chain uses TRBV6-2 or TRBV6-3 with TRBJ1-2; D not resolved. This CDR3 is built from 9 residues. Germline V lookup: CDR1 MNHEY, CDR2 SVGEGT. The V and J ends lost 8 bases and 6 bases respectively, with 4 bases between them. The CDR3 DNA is TGTGCCAGCGGGGATGGCTACACCTTC. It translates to CASGDGYTF.

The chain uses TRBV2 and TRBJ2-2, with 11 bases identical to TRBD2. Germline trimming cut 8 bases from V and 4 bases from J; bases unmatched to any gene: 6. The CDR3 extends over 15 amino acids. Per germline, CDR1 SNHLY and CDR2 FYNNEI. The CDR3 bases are TGTGCCAGCCTTAGCGGGGGGGGAGGCACCGGGGAGCTGTTTTTT. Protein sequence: CASLSGGGGTGELFF.

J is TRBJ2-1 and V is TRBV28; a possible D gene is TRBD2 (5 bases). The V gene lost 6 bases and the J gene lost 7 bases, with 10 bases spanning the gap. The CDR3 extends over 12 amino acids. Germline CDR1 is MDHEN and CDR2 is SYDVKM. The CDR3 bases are TGTGCCAGCAGGGACTTAAGGAATGAGCAGTTCTTC. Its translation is CASRDLRNEQFF.

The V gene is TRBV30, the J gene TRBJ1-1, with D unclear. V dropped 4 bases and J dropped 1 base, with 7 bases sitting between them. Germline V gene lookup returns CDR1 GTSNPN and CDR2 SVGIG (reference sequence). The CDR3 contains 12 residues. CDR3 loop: CAWTTQNTEAFF. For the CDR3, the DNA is TGTGCCTGGACCACCCAGAACACTGAAGCTTTCTTT.

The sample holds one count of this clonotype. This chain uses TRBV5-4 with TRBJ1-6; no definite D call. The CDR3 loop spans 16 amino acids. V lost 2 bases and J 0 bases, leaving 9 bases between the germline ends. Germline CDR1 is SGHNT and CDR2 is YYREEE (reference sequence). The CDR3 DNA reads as TGTGCCAGCAGCTTCGACGGGAGCTCCTATAATTCACCCCTCCACTTT. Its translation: CASSFDGSSYNSPLHF.

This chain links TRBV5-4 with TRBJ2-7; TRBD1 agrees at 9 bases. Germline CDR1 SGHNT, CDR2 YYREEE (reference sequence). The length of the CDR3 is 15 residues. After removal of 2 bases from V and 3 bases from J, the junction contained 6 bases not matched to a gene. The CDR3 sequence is CASSLPGTGRYEQYF. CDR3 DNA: TGTGCCAGCAGCTTACCCGGGACAGGGCGCTACGAGCAGTACTTC.

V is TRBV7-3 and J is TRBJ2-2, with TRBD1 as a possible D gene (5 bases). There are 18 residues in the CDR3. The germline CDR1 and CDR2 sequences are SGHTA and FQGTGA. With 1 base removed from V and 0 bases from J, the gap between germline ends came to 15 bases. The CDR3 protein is CASSLKLATASNTGELFF. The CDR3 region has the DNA TGTGCCAGCAGCTTAAAATTGGCGACAGCTTCGAACACCGGGGAGCTGTTTTTT.

The CDR3 DNA reads TGTGCCAGTAGGACAGATACGAACACCGGGGAGCTGTTTTTT. Its protein product is CASRTDTNTGELFF. The rearrangement links TRBV19 to TRBJ2-2, with TRBD1 as a possible D gene (5 bases). Between the trimmed V and J ends, which lost 6 bases and 0 bases, there was a span of 8 bases. Germline V lookup: CDR1 LNHDA, CDR2 SQIVND (reference sequence). The CDR3 is made up of 14 amino acids.

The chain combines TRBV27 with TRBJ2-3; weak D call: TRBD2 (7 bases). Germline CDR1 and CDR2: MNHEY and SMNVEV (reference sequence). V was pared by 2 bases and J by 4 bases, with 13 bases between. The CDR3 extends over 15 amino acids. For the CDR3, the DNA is TGTGCCAGCAGTTTAGCGGGGGCCAGACCAGATACGCAGTATTTT. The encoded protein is CASSLAGARPDTQYF.

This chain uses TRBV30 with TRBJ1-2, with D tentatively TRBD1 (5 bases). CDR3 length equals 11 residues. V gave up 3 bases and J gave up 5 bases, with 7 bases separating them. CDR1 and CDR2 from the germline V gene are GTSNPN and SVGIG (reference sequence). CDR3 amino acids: CAWRGRYGYTF. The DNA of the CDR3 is TGTGCCTGGAGGGGACGTTATGGCTACACCTTC.

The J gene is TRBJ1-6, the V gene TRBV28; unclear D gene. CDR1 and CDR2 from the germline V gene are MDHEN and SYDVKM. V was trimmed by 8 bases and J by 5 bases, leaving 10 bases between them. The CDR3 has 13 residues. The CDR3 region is CASYQANNSPLHF. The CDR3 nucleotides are TGTGCCAGCTATCAGGCGAATAATTCACCCCTCCACTTT. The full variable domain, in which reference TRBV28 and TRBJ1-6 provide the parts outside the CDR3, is DVKVTQSSRYLVKRTGEKVFLECVQDMDHENMFWYRQDPGLGLRLIYFSYDVKMKEKGDIPEGYSVSREKKERFSLILESASTNQTSMYLCASYQANNSPLHFGNGTRLTVT.

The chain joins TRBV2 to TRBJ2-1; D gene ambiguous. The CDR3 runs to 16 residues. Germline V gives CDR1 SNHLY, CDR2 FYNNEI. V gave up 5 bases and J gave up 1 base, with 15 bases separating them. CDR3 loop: CASSPERSPSYNEQFF. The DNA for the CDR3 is TGTGCCAGCAGTCCCGAACGTTCCCCATCCTACAATGAGCAGTTCTTC.

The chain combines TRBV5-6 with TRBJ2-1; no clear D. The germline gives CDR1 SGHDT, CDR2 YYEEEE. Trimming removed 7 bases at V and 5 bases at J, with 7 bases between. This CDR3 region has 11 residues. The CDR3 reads CASYQHNEQFF. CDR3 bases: TGTGCCAGCTACCAGCACAATGAGCAGTTCTTC. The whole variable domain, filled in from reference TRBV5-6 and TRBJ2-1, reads DAGVTQSPTHLIKTRGQQVTLRCSPKSGHDTVSWYQQALGQGPQFIFQYYEEEERQRGNFPDRFSGHQFPNYSSELNVNALLLGDSALYLCASYQHNEQFFGPGTRLTVL.

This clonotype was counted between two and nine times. The CDR3 DNA reads TGCGCCAGCAGCCCCGGACTAGCGGGAGGGCCAATTCACGAGCAGTACTTC. Its protein product is CASSPGLAGGPIHEQYF. The chain couples TRBV5-1 to TRBJ2-7; 15 positions agree with TRBD2. This CDR3 has 17 residues. The germline gives CDR1 SGHRS, CDR2 YFSETQ. V trimming: 4 bases; J trimming: 5 bases; junction bases outside the gene matches: 10.

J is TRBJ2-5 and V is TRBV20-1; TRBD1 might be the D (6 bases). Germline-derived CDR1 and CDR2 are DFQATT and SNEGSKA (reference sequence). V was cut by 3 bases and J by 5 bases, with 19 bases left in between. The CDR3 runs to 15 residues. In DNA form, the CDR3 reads TGCAGTGCTAGCCCCCAGCAGGGGATCGCGGAGACCCAGTACTTC. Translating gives CSASPQQGIAETQYF.

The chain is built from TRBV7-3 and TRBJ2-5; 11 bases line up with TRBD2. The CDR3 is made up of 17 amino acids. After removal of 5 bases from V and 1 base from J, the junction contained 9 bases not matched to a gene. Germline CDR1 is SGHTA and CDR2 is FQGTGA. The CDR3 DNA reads TGTGCCAGCAGCCCGGGACTAGCGGAGGCGATCCAAGAGACCCAGTACTTC. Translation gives CASSPGLAEAIQETQYF.

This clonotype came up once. The CDR3 DNA reads as TGCAGTGCTAGAACCAGCGGGGTTTACAATGAGCAGTTCTTC. Translated: CSARTSGVYNEQFF. The chain uses TRBV20-1 and TRBJ2-1; 7 nucleotides agree with TRBD2. This CDR3 region has 14 residues. The V gene's germline CDR1 is DFQATT and CDR2 SNEGSKA (reference sequence). Losses at the gene ends were 2 bases for V and 4 bases for J; bases not matched to a gene: 5.

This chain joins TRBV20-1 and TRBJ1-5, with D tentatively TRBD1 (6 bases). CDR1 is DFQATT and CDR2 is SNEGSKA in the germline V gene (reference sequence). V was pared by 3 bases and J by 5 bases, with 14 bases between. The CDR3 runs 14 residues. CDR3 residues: CSASFSRGDQPQHF. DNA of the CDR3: TGCAGTGCTAGTTTTTCCAGGGGAGATCAGCCCCAGCATTTT.

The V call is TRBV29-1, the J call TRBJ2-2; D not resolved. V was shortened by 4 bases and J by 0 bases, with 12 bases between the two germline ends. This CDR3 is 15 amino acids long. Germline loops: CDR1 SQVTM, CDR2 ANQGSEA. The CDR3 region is CSVGRVGSNTGELFF. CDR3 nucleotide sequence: TGCAGCGTTGGAAGAGTGGGGTCGAACACCGGGGAGCTGTTTTTT.

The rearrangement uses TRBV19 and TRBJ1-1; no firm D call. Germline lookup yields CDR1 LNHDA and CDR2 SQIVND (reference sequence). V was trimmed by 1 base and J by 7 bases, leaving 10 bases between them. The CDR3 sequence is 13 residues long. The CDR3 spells CASSIAGSREAFF. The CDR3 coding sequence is TGTGCCAGTAGTATAGCGGGCAGTCGTGAAGCTTTCTTT.

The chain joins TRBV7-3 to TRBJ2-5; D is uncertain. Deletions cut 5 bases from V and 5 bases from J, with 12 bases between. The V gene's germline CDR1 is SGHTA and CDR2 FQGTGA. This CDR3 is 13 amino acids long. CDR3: CASSPGPEETQYF. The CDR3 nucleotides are TGTGCCAGCAGCCCCGGCCCGGAGGAGACCCAGTACTTC.

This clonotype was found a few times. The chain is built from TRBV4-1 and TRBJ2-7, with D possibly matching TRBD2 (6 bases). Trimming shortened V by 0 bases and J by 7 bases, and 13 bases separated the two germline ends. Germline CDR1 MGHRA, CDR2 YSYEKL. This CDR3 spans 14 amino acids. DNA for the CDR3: TGCGCCAGCAGCCAAGATTGGTCGGGAGAAGAGCAGTACTTC. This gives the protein CASSQDWSGEEQYF.

The DNA for the CDR3 is TGCGCCAGCAGCCAAGATAAGGGGATTTACGAGCAGTACTTC. It encodes CASSQDKGIYEQYF. The V call is TRBV4-3, the J call TRBJ2-7; tentatively, D is TRBD1 (5 bases). Trimming cost V 0 bases and J 4 bases, with 10 bases left between them. The germline CDR1 and CDR2 sequences are LGHNA and YSLEER. This CDR3 has 14 amino acids.

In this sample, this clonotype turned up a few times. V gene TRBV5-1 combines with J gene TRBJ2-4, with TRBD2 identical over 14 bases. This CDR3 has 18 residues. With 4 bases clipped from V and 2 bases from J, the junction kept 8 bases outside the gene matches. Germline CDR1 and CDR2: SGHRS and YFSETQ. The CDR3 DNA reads TGCGCCAGCAGCGGAACGACTAGCGGGGGGGCCTCCAAAAACATTCAGTACTTC. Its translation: CASSGTTSGGASKNIQYF.